What follows are 13 T cell receptor beta chains derived from one specimen sequenced in a study of blood T cells in healthy people across ages. Primed by a sample-barcoded 5' primer and a J-beta primer mix, a second PCR proceeded for 7 to 11 cycles. TCRdb ran MiXCR on the 5' RACE reads and lists one entry per CDR3 protein. The table lists under 950,000 distinct CDR3 sequences, 20% to 25% of them singletons. Sequences were obtained from blood. Receptors were obtained from a man aged 70 or older in good health.

The gene calls are TRBV14 and TRBJ2-1, with unresolved D. Trimming removed 1 base from V and 3 bases from J, with 10 bases in between. Germline values: CDR1 SGHDN, CDR2 FVKESK. There are 15 residues in the CDR3. CDR3: CASSQVSGVYNEQFF. The CDR3 coding sequence is TGTGCCAGCAGCCAAGTGAGTGGAGTCTACAATGAGCAGTTCTTC.

The rearrangement joins TRBV12-3 or TRBV12-4 to TRBJ1-6; possibly TRBD1 for D (5 bases). The V and J ends lost 4 bases and 4 bases respectively, with 11 bases between them. The CDR3 runs to 15 residues. The CDR3 is CASSYDQGYNSPLHF. In DNA, the CDR3 is TGTGCCAGCAGTTACGACCAGGGATATAATTCACCCCTCCACTTT.

The chain joins TRBV5-6 to TRBJ2-1; TRBD2 matches 12 bases. Looked up from germline, CDR1 is SGHDT and CDR2 is YYEEEE. V lost 0 bases and J lost 5; bases outside the gene matches: 3. This CDR3 is 16 amino acids long. CDR3 DNA sequence: TGTGCCAGCAGCTTGGAACTAGCGGGAGGTCACAATGAGCAGTTCTTC. As protein: CASSLELAGGHNEQFF.

This chain connects TRBV12-3 or TRBV12-4 to TRBJ1-1; 9 bases line up with TRBD1. The CDR3 totals 14 residues. After removal of 5 bases from V and 11 bases from J, the junction contained 12 bases not matched to a gene. The CDR3 DNA follows: TGTGCCAGCAGTACCCCCCGGACAGGGGATGGGGCTTTCTTT. Translating gives CASSTPRTGDGAFF.

This chain links TRBV12-3 or TRBV12-4 with TRBJ2-4; D remains ambiguous. Trimming stripped 5 bases from V and 0 bases from J, with 8 bases between. This CDR3 is 14 amino acids long. CDR3 loop: CASSPTEAKNIQYF. CDR3 DNA sequence: TGTGCCAGCAGTCCGACCGAAGCCAAAAACATTCAGTACTTC.

This clonotype was observed at least ten times. V gene TRBV6-1 combines with J gene TRBJ1-1; weak D call: TRBD1 (6 bases). There are 14 residues in the CDR3. Germline-derived CDR1 and CDR2 are MNHNS and SASEGT. V dropped 2 bases and J dropped 4 bases, with 11 bases sitting between them. CDR3 loop: CASSEYPGATEAFF. CDR3 nucleotides: TGTGCCAGCAGTGAATATCCGGGGGCCACTGAAGCTTTCTTT.

This clonotype turned up a few times. The rearrangement joins TRBV28 to TRBJ2-7; D is possibly TRBD2 (5 bases). The CDR3 totals 17 residues. CDR1 is MDHEN, CDR2 SYDVKM, per germline. Deletions cut 5 bases from V and 2 bases from J, with 22 bases between. The CDR3, as DNA: TGTGCCAGCAGTCCCCCCGAGGGTAAAGGGCAAGCCTACGAGCAGTACGTC. Amino acid sequence: CASSPPEGKGQAYEQYV.

V is TRBV6-5 and J is TRBJ2-2, with 10 bases matching TRBD2. In germline, CDR1 is MNHEY, CDR2 SVGAGI. The V and J ends lost 2 bases and 3 bases, in that order; junction bases with no gene match: 0. This CDR3 has 15 amino acids. The CDR3 region has the DNA TGTGCCAGCAGTTACGGACTAGCGGACACCGGGGAGCTGTTTTTT. As protein: CASSYGLADTGELFF.

The chain links TRBV19 to TRBJ2-1, with D maybe TRBD1 (5 bases). Trimming removed 4 bases at V and 0 bases at J, with 7 bases between. This CDR3 is built from 14 residues. From germline, CDR1 is LNHDA and CDR2 SQIVND (reference sequence). CDR3 bases: TGTGCCAGTAGTACTGGGGCCTCCTACAATGAGCAGTTCTTC. Protein product: CASSTGASYNEQFF.

V usage is TRBV28 and J usage is TRBJ2-4; D is unclear. Germline CDR1 is MDHEN and CDR2 is SYDVKM. There are 14 residues in the CDR3. Trimming shortened V by 5 bases and J by 1 base, and 9 bases separated the two germline ends. The CDR3 DNA is TGTGCCAGCAGTCCCTCAAGGGCCAAAAACATTCAGTACTTC. Its protein product is CASSPSRAKNIQYF.

This clonotype has only a few counts. J is TRBJ2-3 and V is TRBV30; D unresolved. Trimming took 0 bases from V and 0 from J, leaving 4 bases between them. This CDR3 spans 13 amino acids. Germline V gene sequence: CDR1 GTSNPN, CDR2 SVGIG (reference sequence). As DNA, the CDR3 is TGTGCCTGGAGTGTAGGTAGCACAGATACGCAGTATTTT. Translated: CAWSVGSTDTQYF.

This clonotype was found a few times. A much larger clone differs by one base, so this may be a read error. This chain connects TRBV7-8 to TRBJ1-5; D not certain. Germline V gene data show CDR1 as SGHVS and CDR2 as FQNEAQ. CDR3 length equals 14 residues. CDR3 loop: CASSFLGSNRPQHF. The DNA for the CDR3 is TGTGCCAGCAGCTTCCTAGGGAGCAATCGGCCCCAGCATTTT.

This clonotype was seen a few times. The junction departs from the called germline gene at one end, perhaps through a read error. This chain connects TRBV7-8 to TRBJ1-5; D call uncertain. Germline assignment: CDR1 SGHVS and CDR2 FQNEAQ. The CDR3 runs to 14 residues. The CDR3 coding sequence is TGTGCCAACAGCTTAAAGACGAAGAATCAGCCCCAGCATTTT. Translation gives CANSLKTKNQPQHF.